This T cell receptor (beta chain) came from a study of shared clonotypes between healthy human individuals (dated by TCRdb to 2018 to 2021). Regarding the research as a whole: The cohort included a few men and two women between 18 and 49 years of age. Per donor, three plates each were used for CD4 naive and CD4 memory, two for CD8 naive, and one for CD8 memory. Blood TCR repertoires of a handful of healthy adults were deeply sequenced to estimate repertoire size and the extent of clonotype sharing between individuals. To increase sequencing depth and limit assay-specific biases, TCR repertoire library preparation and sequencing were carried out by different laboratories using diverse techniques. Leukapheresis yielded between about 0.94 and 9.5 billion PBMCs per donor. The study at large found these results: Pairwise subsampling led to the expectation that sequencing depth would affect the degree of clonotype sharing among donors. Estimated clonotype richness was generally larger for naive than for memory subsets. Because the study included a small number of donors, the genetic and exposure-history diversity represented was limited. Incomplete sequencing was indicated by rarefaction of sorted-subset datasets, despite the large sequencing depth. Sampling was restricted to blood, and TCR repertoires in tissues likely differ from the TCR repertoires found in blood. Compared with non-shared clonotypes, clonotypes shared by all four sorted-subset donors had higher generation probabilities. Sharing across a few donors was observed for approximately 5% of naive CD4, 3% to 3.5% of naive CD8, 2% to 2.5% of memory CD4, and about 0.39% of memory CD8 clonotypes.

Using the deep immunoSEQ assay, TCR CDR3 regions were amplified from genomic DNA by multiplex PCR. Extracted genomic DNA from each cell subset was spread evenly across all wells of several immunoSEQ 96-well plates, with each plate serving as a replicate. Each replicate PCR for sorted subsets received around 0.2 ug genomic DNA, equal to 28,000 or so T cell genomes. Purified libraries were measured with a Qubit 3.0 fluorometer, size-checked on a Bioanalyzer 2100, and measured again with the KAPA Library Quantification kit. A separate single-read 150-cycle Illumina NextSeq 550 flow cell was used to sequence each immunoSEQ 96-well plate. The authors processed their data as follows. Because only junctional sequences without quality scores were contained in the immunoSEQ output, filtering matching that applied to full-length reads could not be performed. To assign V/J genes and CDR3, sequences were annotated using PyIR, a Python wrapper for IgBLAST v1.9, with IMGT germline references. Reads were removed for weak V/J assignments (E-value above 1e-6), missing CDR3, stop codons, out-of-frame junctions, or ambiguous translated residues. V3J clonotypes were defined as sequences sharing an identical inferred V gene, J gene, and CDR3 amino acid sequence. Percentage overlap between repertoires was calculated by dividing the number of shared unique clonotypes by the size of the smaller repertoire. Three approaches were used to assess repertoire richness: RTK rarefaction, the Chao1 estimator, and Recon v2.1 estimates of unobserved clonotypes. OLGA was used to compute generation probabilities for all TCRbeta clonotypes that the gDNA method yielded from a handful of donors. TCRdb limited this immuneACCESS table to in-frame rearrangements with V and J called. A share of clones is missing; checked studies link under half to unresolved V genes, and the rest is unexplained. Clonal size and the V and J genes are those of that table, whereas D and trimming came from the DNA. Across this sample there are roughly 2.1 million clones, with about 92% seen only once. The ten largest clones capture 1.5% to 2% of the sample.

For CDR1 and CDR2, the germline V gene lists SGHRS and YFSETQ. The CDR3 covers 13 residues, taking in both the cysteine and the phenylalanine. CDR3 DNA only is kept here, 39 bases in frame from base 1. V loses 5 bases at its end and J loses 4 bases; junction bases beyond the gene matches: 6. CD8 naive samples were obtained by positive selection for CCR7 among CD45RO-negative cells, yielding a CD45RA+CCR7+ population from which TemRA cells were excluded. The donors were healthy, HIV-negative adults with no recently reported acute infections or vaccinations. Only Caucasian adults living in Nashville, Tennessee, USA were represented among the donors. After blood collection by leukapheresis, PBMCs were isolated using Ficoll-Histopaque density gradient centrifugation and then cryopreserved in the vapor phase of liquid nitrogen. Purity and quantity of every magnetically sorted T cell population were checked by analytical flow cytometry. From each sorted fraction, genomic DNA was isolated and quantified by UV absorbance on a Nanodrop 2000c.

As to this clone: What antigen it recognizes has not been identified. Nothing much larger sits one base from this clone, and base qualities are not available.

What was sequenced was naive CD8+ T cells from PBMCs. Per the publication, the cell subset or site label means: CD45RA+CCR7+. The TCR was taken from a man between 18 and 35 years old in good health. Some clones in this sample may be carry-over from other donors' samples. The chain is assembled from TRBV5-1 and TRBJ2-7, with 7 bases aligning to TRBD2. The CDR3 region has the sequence CASSVASGYEQYF. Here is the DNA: TGCGCCAGCAGTGTTGCTAGCGGATACGAGCAGTACTTC.